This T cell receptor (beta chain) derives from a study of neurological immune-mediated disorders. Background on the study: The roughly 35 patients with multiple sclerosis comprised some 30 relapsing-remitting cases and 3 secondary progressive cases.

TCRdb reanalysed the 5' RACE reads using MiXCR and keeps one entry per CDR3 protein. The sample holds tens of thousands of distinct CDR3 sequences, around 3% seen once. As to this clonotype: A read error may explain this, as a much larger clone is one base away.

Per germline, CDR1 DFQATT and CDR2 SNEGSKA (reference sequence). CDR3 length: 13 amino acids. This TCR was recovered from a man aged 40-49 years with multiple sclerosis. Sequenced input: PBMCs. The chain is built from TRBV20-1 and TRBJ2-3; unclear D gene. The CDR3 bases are TGCAGTGCTCCCGCGGAAGGCACAGATAAGCAGTATTTT. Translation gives CSAPAEGTDKQYF.